This T cell receptor beta chain was profiled in a study of blood T cell repertoires in COVID-19. Sequenced by immunoSEQ multiplex PCR; TCRdb stores in-frame clones only, minus some. The sample shows roughly 230,000 clones, 84% of them seen only once. The V gene lost 3 bases and the J gene lost 0 bases, with 12 bases spanning the gap. The CDR3 covers 15 residues. The V gene's germline CDR1 is MNHNS and CDR2 SASEGT. The sequence derives from a man in his fifties or sixties who had recovered from COVID-19. This chain uses TRBV6-1 with TRBJ2-7, with D hard to call. Source material: PBMCs or T cells enriched from blood (not recorded which). CDR3 residues: CASSDRHKNSYEQYF. The CDR3 DNA reads as TGTGCCAGCAGTGACAGGCACAAGAACTCCTACGAGCAGTACTTC.